This T cell receptor (beta chain) was recovered during a study of blood T cell repertoires in COVID-19. Study context: Whether acute or convalescent, the COVID-19 samples came from the United States, Italy and Spain. PBMCs, B-cell-depleted T cells, or T cells provided the cDNA or gDNA that made up the material.

Clones were read by immunoSEQ multiplex PCR, and TCRdb kept only the in-frame ones, dropping some. The data hold around 65,000 clones, with roughly 80% observed a single time. Germline lookup yields CDR1 KGHSH and CDR2 LQKENI. Trimming pared 2 bases from V and 4 bases from J, leaving 8 bases between. This CDR3 contains 13 residues. Material for sequencing was peripheral blood. The TCR sequence derives from a man aged 55-75 years with acute or convalescent COVID-19. The chain has TRBV18 and TRBJ1-2; D remains unclear. The CDR3 loop is CASSPTESYGYTF. The CDR3 coding sequence is TGTGCCAGCTCACCAACTGAAAGCTATGGCTACACCTTC.